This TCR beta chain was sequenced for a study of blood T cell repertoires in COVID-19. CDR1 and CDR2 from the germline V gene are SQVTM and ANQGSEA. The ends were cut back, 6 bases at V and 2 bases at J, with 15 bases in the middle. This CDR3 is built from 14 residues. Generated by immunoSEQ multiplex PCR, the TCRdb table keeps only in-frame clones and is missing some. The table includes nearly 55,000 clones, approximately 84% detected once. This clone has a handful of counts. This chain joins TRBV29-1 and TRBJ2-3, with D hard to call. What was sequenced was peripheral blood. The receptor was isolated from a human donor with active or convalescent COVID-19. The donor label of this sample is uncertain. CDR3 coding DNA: TGCAGCGTGCGTCCGGGTGGAAACACAGATACGCAGTATTTT. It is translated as CSVRPGGNTDTQYF.